Included here is one T cell receptor beta chain sequence, with context. This CDR3 comprises 16 residues. The germline CDR1 and CDR2 sequences are SEHNR and FQNEAQ (reference sequence). V lost 1 base to trimming and J lost 9 bases, with 16 bases between them. These data belong to a study of CD8+CD57+ T cells in acquired aplastic anemia. Genomic DNA acted as the template from which TCR beta VDJ combination and CDR3 sequence profiling were carried out. TCRdb called the reads again in MiXCR, with one record for every CDR3 protein. The data contain about 190,000 distinct CDR3 sequences, 54% of them singletons.

The source is a human donor in good health, serving as a control. The specimen sequenced was sorted CD4+, CD8+, or CD8+CD57+ T cells (not recorded which) from PBMCs. The genes are TRBV7-9 and TRBJ1-6; possible D gene TRBD1, 6 bases. This CDR3 reads CASSLEGGSTASPLHF. CDR3 DNA sequence: TGTGCCAGCAGCTTAGAGGGGGGCAGTACAGCTTCACCCCTCCACTTT. The whole variable domain, remainder taken from reference TRBV7-9 and TRBJ1-6, is DTGVSQNPRHKITKRGQNVTFRCDPISEHNRLYWYRQTLGQGPEFLTYFQNEAQLEKSRLLSDRFSAERPKGSFSTLEIQRTEQGDSAMYLCASSLEGGSTASPLHFGNGTRLTVT.